This TCR beta chain was obtained from a study of T cell repertoires in cytomegalovirus infection. TCRdb redid the calling of the reads with MiXCR, one entry per CDR3 protein. The sample yields approximately 500,000 distinct CDR3 sequences, approximately 25% seen once. Study outcomes and limitations: What dominated the ex vivo response were HLA-C-restricted CMV-specific TCR beta clonotypes. Public TCR beta family frequency separated CMV-and-HLA carriers, including in an independent cohort.

As for this clonotype: Its target is not known.

From germline, CDR1 is MDHEN and CDR2 SYDVKM. The CDR3 is 15 residues long. Trimming pared 2 bases from V and 0 bases from J, leaving 11 bases between. The receptor was derived from a human donor in good health (CMV status not recorded). Some clones in this sample may be carry-over from other donors' samples. Sequenced material: PBMCs. The rearrangement joins TRBV28 to TRBJ2-7, with D maybe TRBD2 (5 bases). The CDR3: CASSLTGLSSYEQYF. In DNA, the CDR3 is TGTGCCAGCAGTTTAACGGGGTTAAGCTCCTACGAGCAGTACTTC.